Listed here are 24 T cell receptor beta chains from one sample, sequenced in a study of T-cell reconstitution after alpha-beta-depleted transplantation in children. For TCRbeta, the library was prepared with unique molecular identifiers. TCRdb reprocessed the PCR reads with MiXCR, giving one entry per CDR3 protein. The table shows 490,000 or so distinct CDR3 sequences, with approximately 12% occurring only once. The sequencing used PBMCs from the stem cell graft donor, collected from the stem cell graft. The receptor source for this set is a human donor who donated a stem cell graft to a child with combined immunodeficiency.

This clonotype was seen only a few times. This CDR3 is CASSLASSGGGSSTDTQYF. CDR3 bases: TGCGCCAGCAGCTTGGCCTCCAGCGGGGGGGGTTCTAGCACAGATACGCAGTATTTT. The chain employs TRBV5-1 and TRBJ2-3; 10 bases are a match to TRBD2. Germline assignment: CDR1 SGHRS and CDR2 YFSETQ. CDR3 length: 19 residues. The V gene end was trimmed by 0 bases and the J gene end by 0 bases; junction bases not matched to a gene: 10.

This clonotype has only a few counts. The J gene is TRBJ2-5, the V gene TRBV27, with 10 bases fitting TRBD1. V lost 5 bases and J lost 7; bases outside the gene matches: 4. The CDR3 has 13 residues. Germline V gene data show CDR1 as MNHEY and CDR2 as SMNVEV (reference sequence). CDR3 in amino acids: CASSAGQGGTQYF. CDR3 DNA: TGTGCCAGCAGTGCAGGACAGGGGGGGACCCAGTACTTC.

This clonotype was counted only a few times. The chain employs TRBV4-2 and TRBJ2-3; TRBD2 aligns across 11 bases. V was pared by 0 bases and J by 2 bases, with 4 bases of the junction left unmatched. Germline V lookup: CDR1 LGHNA, CDR2 YNFKEQ. CDR3 size: 17 residues. The CDR3 here is CASSQETSGGPTDTQYF. Here the CDR3 DNA reads TGTGCCAGCAGCCAAGAAACTAGCGGGGGCCCCACAGATACGCAGTATTTT.

The rearrangement joins TRBV7-8 to TRBJ2-3; 11 bases are a match to TRBD2. V was clipped by 7 bases and J by 6 bases; unmatched bases: 12. This CDR3 comprises 16 residues. Germline assignment: CDR1 SGHVS and CDR2 FQNEAQ. The CDR3 DNA reads TGTGCCAGCAACCCCGGGGTTAGCGGGGGGGCGGATACGCAGTATTTT. Its protein is CASNPGVSGGADTQYF.

This clonotype was counted between two and nine times. The rearrangement joins TRBV12-3 or TRBV12-4 to TRBJ1-3; D possibly corresponds to TRBD1 (5 bases). Trimming took off 1 base at V and 8 bases at J, with 21 bases between the two ends. This CDR3 region has 17 residues. In DNA form, the CDR3 reads TGTGCCAGCAGTTTAGTTTACAGGATGGTCATTGGCGACACCATATATTTT. It yields the protein CASSLVYRMVIGDTIYF.

This clonotype showed up many times. The gene calls are TRBV20-1 and TRBJ2-3; 7 nucleotides line up with TRBD2. Germline V gene lookup returns CDR1 DFQATT and CDR2 SNEGSKA (reference sequence). The CDR3 is 17 residues long. The CDR3 is CSHIPGLSWLAADTQYF. The DNA of the CDR3 is TGCAGCCATATTCCGGGACTATCATGGCTGGCCGCAGATACGCAGTATTTT.

The table lists this clonotype with a few counts. The J gene is TRBJ2-7, the V gene TRBV20-1; the match to TRBD2 covers 9 bases. The CDR3 extends over 14 amino acids. Germline V gene sequence: CDR1 DFQATT, CDR2 SNEGSKA (reference sequence). The V and J ends lost 1 base and 7 bases, in that order; junction bases with no gene match: 8. The DNA of the CDR3 is TGCAGTGCTAGAGCGGGGCGGGAGGGTCGAGAGCAGTACTTC. This sequence encodes CSARAGREGREQYF.

The CDR3 nucleotides are TGCAGCGTTGAAGACAGACTCTCCCATGGGACCCAGTACTTC. This codes for CSVEDRLSHGTQYF. The V gene is TRBV29-1, the J gene TRBJ2-5; unclear D gene. The CDR3 totals 14 residues. Trimming shortened V by 0 bases and J by 7 bases, and 15 bases separated the two germline ends. Germline V gene lookup returns CDR1 SQVTM and CDR2 ANQGSEA.

This clonotype was seen ten or more times. This chain uses TRBV28 with TRBJ2-7, with TRBD2 identical over 8 bases. Germline CDR1 MDHEN, CDR2 SYDVKM. Germline trimming cut 2 bases from V and 3 bases from J; bases unmatched to any gene: 6. This CDR3 spans 15 amino acids. The CDR3, as DNA: TGTGCCAGCAGTTTAAACAGCGGGAGCGGCTACGAGCAGTACTTC. Translation: CASSLNSGSGYEQYF.

The chain links TRBV2 to TRBJ1-2, with TRBD1 identical over 7 bases. The V segment lost 6 bases and the J segment 4 bases; nucleotides outside the gene matches: 5. Germline-derived CDR1 and CDR2 are SNHLY and FYNNEI. This CDR3 has 13 residues. The CDR3, as DNA: TGTGCCAGCAGGACAGGGACAAGCTATGGCTACACCTTC. Translating it yields CASRTGTSYGYTF.

The chain is built from TRBV3-1 and TRBJ2-3; 8 bases map to TRBD2. Losses at the gene ends were 0 bases for V and 6 bases for J; bases not matched to a gene: 2. CDR3 length: 14 amino acids. Germline CDR1 and CDR2: LGHDT and YNNKEL (reference sequence). CDR3 nucleotide sequence: TGTGCCAGCAGCCAAGATAGACTAGCGGATACGCAGTATTTT. Its translation is CASSQDRLADTQYF.

This clonotype was found a few times. The chain combines TRBV12-3 or TRBV12-4 with TRBJ1-3; 10 bases align to TRBD1. With V trimmed by 5 bases and J by 6 bases, 7 bases remained unmatched. The CDR3 consists of 15 residues. The CDR3 loop is CASSPPGTGVNTIYF. The CDR3 coding sequence is TGTGCCAGCAGTCCCCCCGGGACAGGGGTAAACACCATATATTTT.

This chain joins TRBV6-1 and TRBJ2-7; TRBD1 matches 7 bases. Germline V CDR1 and CDR2: MNHNS, SASEGT. V shed 5 bases and J 2 bases; nucleotides not matched to a gene: 9. This CDR3 contains 15 residues. Here the CDR3 reads CASSPQTGLAYEQYF. The CDR3 nucleotides are TGTGCCAGCAGTCCCCAGACAGGGCTGGCCTACGAGCAGTACTTC.

For this clonotype: This may come from a read error, since a much larger clone is one base off. Likely a read error: the CDR3 ends without its conserved phenylalanine or tryptophan. This sequence joins TRBV12-3 or TRBV12-4 and TRBJ2-1, with a weak D call TRBD2 (5 bases). The V end lost 6 bases, the J end lost 4 bases, and 16 bases lay between the germline ends. The CDR3 runs 15 residues. This CDR3 is CASRPYSEKYNEQFL. As DNA, the CDR3 is TGTGCCAGCAGACCCTATAGCGAGAAATACAATGAGCAGTTCCTC.

The table lists this clonotype with a few counts. CDR3 sequence: CSARSPVAETQYF. CDR3 DNA sequence: TGCAGTGCTAGATCGCCGGTTGCAGAGACCCAGTACTTC. The gene calls are TRBV20-1 and TRBJ2-5; no definite D call. Trimming left V 2 bases short and J 4 bases short, with 11 bases between. The CDR3 sequence is 13 residues long. CDR1 is DFQATT and CDR2 is SNEGSKA in the germline V gene (reference sequence).

This chain uses TRBV7-8 with TRBJ1-5; D uncertain. Germline values: CDR1 SGHVS, CDR2 FQNEAQ. The CDR3 runs to 15 residues. V lost 0 bases and J 4 bases, leaving 10 bases between the germline ends. This chain's CDR3 is CASSLAVGRNQPQHF. In DNA form, the CDR3 reads TGTGCCAGCAGCTTAGCGGTCGGCCGGAATCAGCCCCAGCATTTT.

This clonotype was found many times. The V and J genes are TRBV7-2 and TRBJ2-7; weak D call: TRBD1 (5 bases). The germline gives CDR1 SGHTA, CDR2 FQGNSA. The CDR3 has 12 residues. V lost 4 bases and J lost 3, with 7 bases in between. CDR3 sequence: CASSSGNYEQYF. The CDR3 DNA follows: TGTGCCAGCAGCTCAGGGAACTACGAGCAGTACTTC.

The J gene is TRBJ1-1, the V gene TRBV7-2; D is uncertain. V was shortened by 1 base and J by 0 bases, with 15 bases between the two germline ends. Germline CDR1 is SGHTA and CDR2 is FQGNSA. This CDR3 region has 17 residues. CDR3 loop: CASSLVRGAGMNTEAFF. The DNA for the CDR3 is TGTGCCAGCAGCTTAGTTCGGGGAGCGGGGATGAACACTGAAGCTTTCTTT.

This clonotype was counted a few times. CDR3 amino acids: CASSYPGQGRQYF. The CDR3 nucleotides read TGTGCCAGCAGTTACCCTGGACAGGGAAGGCAGTACTTC. The chain has TRBV6-5 and TRBJ2-7; the match to TRBD1 covers 8 bases. The CDR3 has 13 amino acids. Germline V lookup: CDR1 MNHEY, CDR2 SVGAGI. Losses at the gene ends were 2 bases for V and 9 bases for J; bases not matched to a gene: 6.

V usage is TRBV7-2 and J usage is TRBJ2-4; TRBD2 agrees at 12 bases. CDR1 is SGHTA and CDR2 is FQGNSA in the germline V gene. The CDR3 consists of 15 residues. The V and J ends lost 2 bases and 8 bases, in that order; junction bases with no gene match: 4. CDR3 sequence: CASSLLAGGPDIQYF. The CDR3 nucleotides are TGTGCCAGCAGCTTACTAGCGGGGGGGCCGGACATTCAGTACTTC.

This clonotype showed up many times. The chain combines TRBV29-1 with TRBJ2-2; TRBD1 matches 7 bases. CDR1 and CDR2 from the germline V gene are SQVTM and ANQGSEA. There are 14 residues in the CDR3. Unmatched junction bases numbered 3, after V lost 4 bases and J lost 1 base. Here the CDR3 reads CSVGGTENTGELFF. CDR3 sequence (DNA): TGCAGCGTTGGAGGGACAGAGAACACCGGGGAGCTGTTTTTT.

This clonotype was counted many times. V is TRBV9 and J is TRBJ2-7, with 9 bases identical to TRBD1. With 3 bases clipped from V and 0 bases from J, the junction kept 4 bases outside the gene matches. CDR1 and CDR2 (germline): SGDLS, YYNGEE. CDR3 length equals 15 residues. Here the CDR3 DNA reads TGTGCCAGCAGCGGGGGACAGGGTAGCTCCTACGAGCAGTACTTC. Translated, it gives CASSGGQGSSYEQYF.

In its sample, this clonotype was seen a few times. CDR3 sequence (DNA): TGCAGTGCTAGAGTGTCGAACTGGGAAGCTTTCTTT. This encodes CSARVSNWEAFF. The chain has TRBV20-1 and TRBJ1-1; no definite D call. This CDR3 is 12 amino acids long. CDR1 is DFQATT and CDR2 is SNEGSKA in the germline V gene (reference sequence). Between the trimmed V and J ends, which lost 1 base and 8 bases, there was a span of 11 bases.

The chain recombines TRBV24-1 with TRBJ2-1; D remains ambiguous. Trimming stripped 6 bases from V and 4 bases from J, with 6 bases between. This CDR3 contains 12 residues. CDR1 is KGHDR and CDR2 is SFDVKD in the germline V gene. DNA of the CDR3: TGTGCCACCAGTCTTGGATACAATGAGCAGTTCTTC. It is translated as CATSLGYNEQFF.